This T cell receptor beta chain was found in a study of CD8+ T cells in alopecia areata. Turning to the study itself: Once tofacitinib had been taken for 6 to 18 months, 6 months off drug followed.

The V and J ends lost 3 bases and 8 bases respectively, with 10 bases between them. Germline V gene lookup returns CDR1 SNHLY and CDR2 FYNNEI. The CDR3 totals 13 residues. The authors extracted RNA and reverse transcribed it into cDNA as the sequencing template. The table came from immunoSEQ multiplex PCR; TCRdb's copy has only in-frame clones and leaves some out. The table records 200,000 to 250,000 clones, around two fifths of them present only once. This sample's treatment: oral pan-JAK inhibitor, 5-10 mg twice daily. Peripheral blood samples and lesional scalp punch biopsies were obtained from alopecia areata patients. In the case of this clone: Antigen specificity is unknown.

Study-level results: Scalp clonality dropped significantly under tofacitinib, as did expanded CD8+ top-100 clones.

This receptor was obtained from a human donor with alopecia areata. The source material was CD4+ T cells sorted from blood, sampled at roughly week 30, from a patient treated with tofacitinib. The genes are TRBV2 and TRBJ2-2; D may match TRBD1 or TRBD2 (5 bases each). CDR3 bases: TGTGCCAGCAGTGAGAGGGGAAGAGGGGAGCTGTTTTTT. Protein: CASSERGRGELFF.